This T cell receptor (beta chain) was recovered during a study of beta chain features in type 1 diabetes. For the study at large: No patient-donor differences in age, gender, total cells or subset yield. Findings of the study overall: A possible short-template PCR bias applies equally to patients and controls.

Sorting based on CD45RO/CCR7/CD25/CD127/CD95/CD27 separated CD4+ naive, central memory, regulatory and stem cell-like memory cells. Germline CDR1 reads SGHVS; CDR2 reads FNYEAQ. This CDR3 has 13 amino acids. Trimming took off 5 bases at V and 8 bases at J, with 13 bases between the two ends. Concerning this clone: Its antigen is still unknown.

Reverse transcribing all isolated RNA meant expressed TCRB transcripts were sequenced. Only in-frame clones appear in the TCRdb table, and some are missing; sequencing was by immunoSEQ multiplex PCR. The sample has some 400,000 clones; roughly 16% are singletons. The chain couples TRBV7-6 to TRBJ2-1; possible D gene TRBD2, 7 bases. Sequenced: naive CD4+ T cells from blood. The sequence came from a woman under 30 in good health. Here the CDR3 DNA reads TGTGCCAGCAGCCCTAAGGGGGGGGATGAGCAGTTCTTC. Protein: CASSPKGGDEQFF.